This T cell receptor (beta chain) came from a study of Ad26.COV2.S vaccination and SARS-CoV-2 variants. Study-level findings and limits: The analyses of TCR breadth and depth may have understated the size of total T cell responses.

About this clone: The antigen remains undetermined.

The CDR3 is 15 amino acids. The germline V gene has CDR1 MGHRA and CDR2 YSYEKL. After removal of 0 bases from V and 1 base from J, the junction contained 1 base not matched to a gene. Some clones are missing from TCRdb's copy, which holds only in-frame ones; the method was immunoSEQ multiplex PCR. The table records about 98,000 clones, around three quarters of them present only once. The chain has TRBV4-1 and TRBJ1-1, with 8 bases fitting TRBD1. Here the sequenced sample was peripheral blood, taken after recovery from COVID-19. This clonotype was obtained from a human donor who had recovered from COVID-19. The CDR3 bases are TGCGCCAGCAGCCAAGATGGGACAGGGAACACTGAAGCTTTCTTT. Protein product: CASSQDGTGNTEAFF.